This T cell receptor (beta chain) was documented in a study of T cell responses to AZD1222 COVID-19 vaccine. Here immunoSEQ multiplex PCR was the method, and the copy in TCRdb shows in-frame clones only, minus some. Here the sample spans fewer than 200,000 clones, around 89% being singletons. Study-level results: Nearly half of unique spike-specific TCRs reportedly avoided B.1.351 and B.1.1.7 mutated regions. Two AZD1222 doses significantly raised spike-specific TCR breadth and depth over controls. Mostly white British, mostly female donors; authors suggested clonal diversity may be underestimated.

A note on this clone: What it binds is unknown.

The sequence was obtained from an adult in good health. The material sequenced was peripheral blood, taken on day 0 of AZD1222 vaccination.

The CDR3 nucleotides are TGTGCCAGCAGCTTAGTGGGAGGGGCCCAGGGGAAACTGTTTTTT. Protein product: CASSLVGGAQGKLFF. The chain recombines TRBV7-9 with TRBJ1-4; D might be TRBD1 (6 bases). Germline CDR1 is SEHNR and CDR2 is FQNEAQ (reference sequence). Trimming removed 1 base from V and 11 bases from J, with 17 bases in between. The CDR3 is made up of 15 amino acids.